This passage covers 23 T cell receptor beta chains from one sample sequenced in a study of blood T cell repertoires in COVID-19. Data came from immunoSEQ multiplex PCR; TCRdb stores just in-frame clones and leaves some out. The data hold fewer than 110,000 clones, with around 82% observed a single time. Sequencing used peripheral blood. These receptors were taken from a human donor in a cohort sampled during active or convalescent COVID-19.

This chain links TRBV19 with TRBJ2-1; the D is unclear. This CDR3 spans 14 amino acids. V was clipped by 5 bases and J by 0 bases, with 8 bases between them. The germline CDR1 and CDR2 sequences are LNHDA and SQIVND (reference sequence). As DNA, the CDR3 is TGTGCCAGTAGTGGCCCTAGCTCCTACAATGAGCAGTTCTTC. As protein: CASSGPSSYNEQFF.

This clone appeared once. The chain joins TRBV30 to TRBJ1-3; no definite D call. CDR1 is GTSNPN and CDR2 is SVGIG in the germline V gene (reference sequence). CDR3 size: 14 residues. V was pared by 1 base and J by 1 base, with 8 bases between. The CDR3 DNA is TGTGCCTGGAGTGGCAGAAGTTCTGGAAACACCATATATTTT. Its protein is CAWSGRSSGNTIYF.

V and J are TRBV13 and TRBJ2-1, with a possible D match to TRBD1 (6 bases). The CDR3 spans 15 residues. V shed 0 bases and J shed 5 bases, with 11 bases lying between them. Germline values: CDR1 PRHDT, CDR2 FYEKMQ (reference sequence). CDR3 DNA sequence: TGTGCCAGCAGCTTAGGCCAGGGGCGGAACAATGAGCAGTTCTTC. Protein: CASSLGQGRNNEQFF.

This chain links TRBV15 with TRBJ2-2, with 7 bases identical to TRBD1. There are 14 residues in the CDR3. Losses at the gene ends were 5 bases for V and 4 bases for J; bases not matched to a gene: 4. Per the germline V gene, CDR1 is LNHNV and CDR2 is YYDKDF (reference sequence). This CDR3 is CATSSGTATGELFF. The DNA for the CDR3 is TGTGCCACCAGCTCCGGGACAGCCACCGGGGAGCTGTTTTTT.

This chain links TRBV3-1 (or the pseudogene TRBV3-2) with TRBJ2-1; D is perhaps TRBD2 (5 bases). The CDR3 has 14 residues. CDR1 is LGHDT, CDR2 YNNKEL, per germline (reference sequence). V was cut by 4 bases and J by 2 bases, with 9 bases left in between. As DNA, the CDR3 is TGTGCCAGCAGCCGCGCTAGCCCCTACAATGAGCAGTTCTTC. This codes for CASSRASPYNEQFF.

The CDR3 sequence is CATLRIDGGEGGNYGYTF. CDR3 DNA: TGTGCTACGCTCCGGATTGACGGGGGCGAGGGAGGGAACTATGGCTACACCTTC. The chain has TRBV7-7 and TRBJ1-2; maybe TRBD1 (6 bases). The germline CDR1 and CDR2 sequences are SSHAT and FNYEAQ (reference sequence). There are 18 residues in the CDR3.

The chain combines TRBV6-4 with TRBJ2-5; perhaps TRBD2 as D (5 bases). V lost 4 bases and J 2 bases, leaving 8 bases between the germline ends. There are 13 residues in the CDR3. The germline gives CDR1 MRHNA, CDR2 SNTAGT. CDR3 bases: TGTGCCAGCAGTGCAGGACTGCAAGAGACCCAGTACTTC. Translated: CASSAGLQETQYF.

This rearrangement joins TRBV4-1 to TRBJ1-1; D unresolved. Per the germline V gene, CDR1 is MGHRA and CDR2 is YSYEKL. The ends were cut back, 0 bases at V and 5 bases at J, with 7 bases in the middle. The CDR3 has 13 residues. The CDR3 sequence is CASSQDGLTEAFF. The CDR3 nucleotides read TGCGCCAGCAGCCAAGATGGCTTAACTGAAGCTTTCTTT.

The chain couples TRBV19 to TRBJ2-3; 8 bases agree with TRBD2. From germline, CDR1 is LNHDA and CDR2 SQIVND (reference sequence). V lost 4 bases to trimming and J lost 3 bases; unmatched junction nucleotides: 9. The CDR3 spans 16 residues. This CDR3 is CASSSRAGAGTDTQYF. The DNA for the CDR3 is TGTGCCAGTAGTAGTCGAGCGGGGGCAGGAACAGATACGCAGTATTTT. The entire variable domain, with the rest obtained from reference TRBV19 and TRBJ2-3, is as follows: DGGITQSPKYLFRKEGQNVTLSCEQNLNHDAMYWYRQDPGQGLRLIYYSQIVNDFQKGDIAEGYSVSREKKESFPLTVTSAQKNPTAFYLCASSSRAGAGTDTQYFGPGTRLTVL.

The V and J genes are TRBV5-1 and TRBJ2-2; weak D call: TRBD2 (6 bases). V was pared by 4 bases and J by 1 base, with 14 bases between. Per germline, CDR1 SGHRS and CDR2 YFSETQ. The CDR3 is made up of 16 amino acids. The CDR3 coding sequence is TGCGCCAGCAGCGGAGCCGGGACTGTGAACACCGGGGAGCTGTTTTTT. This translates into CASSGAGTVNTGELFF. Based on the CDR3 plus reference TRBV5-1 and TRBJ2-2, the full variable domain is KAGVTQTPRYLIKTRGQQVTLSCSPISGHRSVSWYQQTPGQGLQFLFEYFSETQRNKGNFPGRFSGRQFSNSRSEMNVSTLELGDSALYLCASSGAGTVNTGELFFGEGSRLTVL.

The chain couples TRBV2 to TRBJ1-6; D gene unclear. CDR3 length equals 15 residues. Looked up from germline, CDR1 is SNHLY and CDR2 is FYNNEI. Trimming stripped 6 bases from V and 9 bases from J, with 18 bases between. CDR3 region: CASSLGRQKLSPLHF. CDR3 nucleotides: TGTGCCAGCAGCCTTGGCAGACAAAAACTTTCACCCCTCCACTTT.

The chain uses TRBV2 and TRBJ1-1, with D tentatively TRBD1 (6 bases). The CDR3 has 18 amino acids. V was cut by 7 bases and J by 3 bases, with 27 bases left in between. Looked up from germline, CDR1 is SNHLY and CDR2 is FYNNEI. The CDR3 spells CASIHRQATLAGDTEAFF. CDR3 DNA sequence: TGTGCCAGCATCCACCGACAGGCCACGCTGGCTGGGGACACTGAAGCTTTCTTT.

The chain links TRBV15 to TRBJ1-3; D is ambiguous. Germline V gene lookup returns CDR1 LNHNV and CDR2 YYDKDF (reference sequence). The CDR3 extends over 16 amino acids. Trimming took off 3 bases at V and 2 bases at J, with 14 bases between the two ends. Written as DNA, the CDR3 is TGTGCCACCAGCAGGCCCTCCGAGGGCGCTGGAAACACCATATATTTT. It is translated as CATSRPSEGAGNTIYF.

This chain uses TRBV6-5 with TRBJ1-2, with D maybe TRBD1 (6 bases). Looked up from germline, CDR1 is MNHEY and CDR2 is SVGAGI. CDR3 length: 15 residues. Trimming left V 0 bases short and J 8 bases short, with 16 bases between. CDR3 in DNA: TGTGCCAGCAGTTACTCCCAGACAGGCCTTGCGGGCTACACCTTC. This encodes CASSYSQTGLAGYTF.

Comment on this clone: This sample includes further DNA sequences coding for the same CDR3. This chain links TRBV19 with TRBJ2-2; tentatively, D is TRBD1 (6 bases). This CDR3 spans 13 amino acids. V lost 7 bases, J lost 5 bases, and 11 bases lay in between. Germline assignment: CDR1 LNHDA and CDR2 SQIVND (reference sequence). The CDR3 is CASIRGKTGELFF. The DNA of the CDR3 is TGTGCCAGTATCAGGGGAAAGACCGGGGAGCTGTTTTTT.

The V and J genes are TRBV6-4 and TRBJ1-1; D not resolved. Germline CDR1 and CDR2: MRHNA and SNTAGT. The V end was cut by 6 bases, the J end by 6 bases, with 32 bases between. This CDR3 is 19 amino acids long. This CDR3 is CASRSRWVFTGQLSAEAFF. Here the CDR3 DNA reads TGTGCCAGCAGATCACGGTGGGTTTTTACGGGTCAACTTAGCGCTGAAGCTTTCTTT.

This sequence joins TRBV5-6 and TRBJ2-5; D gene unclear. Germline assignment: CDR1 SGHDT and CDR2 YYEEEE. The CDR3 loop spans 15 amino acids. Trimming removed 2 bases from V and 1 base from J, with 12 bases in between. Here the CDR3 reads CASSLGRSAQETQYF. DNA of the CDR3: TGTGCCAGCAGCTTAGGCAGGTCGGCCCAAGAGACCCAGTACTTC.

The chain employs TRBV10-3 and TRBJ1-3; 7 bases map to TRBD1. The junction had 9 bases not matched to a gene; V was cut back by 10 bases and J by 0 bases. The CDR3 runs to 15 residues. CDR1 is ENHRY, CDR2 SYGVKD, per germline. The CDR3 DNA sequence: TGTGCCACAGGGGGAGTGGGAATCTCTGGAAACACCATATATTTT. This encodes CATGGVGISGNTIYF.

This chain joins TRBV6-6 and TRBJ1-6, with D possibly TRBD1 on 6 matching bases. The V end lost 0 bases, the J end lost 8 bases, and 11 bases lay between the germline ends. CDR1 is MNHNY and CDR2 is SVGAGI in the germline V gene (reference sequence). The CDR3 is 15 residues long. The CDR3 loop reads CASSYSGTRDSPLHF. CDR3 nucleotide sequence: TGTGCCAGCAGTTACTCCGGGACAAGGGATTCACCCCTCCACTTT.

V gene TRBV4-1 combines with J gene TRBJ1-2, with 9 positions matching TRBD1. The CDR3 totals 17 residues. CDR1 and CDR2 from the germline V gene are MGHRA and YSYEKL. With V trimmed by 5 bases and J by 2 bases, 12 bases remained unmatched. In nucleotides, the CDR3 is TGCGCCAGCAGCTCGGACGCTACAGGGGGCGCCAACTATGGCTACACCTTC. It specifies CASSSDATGGANYGYTF.

The V and J genes are TRBV5-4 and TRBJ2-2, with D maybe TRBD1 (6 bases). V lost 4 bases, J lost 7 bases, and 14 bases lay in between. The CDR3 runs 14 residues. Germline CDR1 and CDR2: SGHNT and YYREEE (reference sequence). As DNA, the CDR3 is TGTGCCAGCAGCGCCGACAGAGGGGGCGGGGAGCTGTTTTTT. Amino acids: CASSADRGGGELFF.

This clone was observed a few times. This chain connects TRBV12-3 or TRBV12-4 to TRBJ1-1, with a possible D match to TRBD1 (5 bases). Trimming took off 6 bases at V and 4 bases at J, with 9 bases between the two ends. The CDR3 has 12 amino acids. CDR3 protein: CASSLGPTEAFF. CDR3 in DNA: TGTGCCAGCAGCCTGGGGCCCACTGAAGCTTTCTTT.

This clone came up a few times. The chain couples TRBV30 to TRBJ1-2, with 8 bases that match TRBD1. Trimming removed 2 bases from V and 4 bases from J; junction bases left unmatched: 9. Germline CDR1 GTSNPN, CDR2 SVGIG (reference sequence). The CDR3 loop spans 15 amino acids. DNA for the CDR3: TGTGCCTGGAGTCCGACAGGGGATGGGGCCTATGGCTACACCTTC. It codes for CAWSPTGDGAYGYTF.